This paragraph reports one TCR beta chain. The identical CDR3 is also encoded by other nucleotide sequences in the sample. Per the original data handling: Estimation of nucleated cell counts relied on the amplification of reference gene primers. Only in-frame clones appear in the TCRdb table, and some are missing; sequencing was by immunoSEQ multiplex PCR. V, J and clone size are taken as reported in that table, and D and trimming were inferred from the DNA itself. This repertoire shows nearly 250,000 clones, 86% found once; its top ten account for 5.5% to 6.5%. This sample was included in a study of blood T cell repertoires in COVID-19. Study details: T cells, B-cell-depleted T cells, or PBMCs provided the cDNA or gDNA that served as material.

This CDR3 has 15 residues. From germline, CDR1 is ENHRY and CDR2 SYGVKD. V was cut by 2 bases and J by 2 bases, with 10 bases left in between. Sequencing was performed on peripheral blood. The chain uses TRBV10-3 and TRBJ1-5; D is possibly TRBD1 (5 bases). The source is a woman over 75 with COVID-19, enrolled during active disease. The CDR3: CAISEDRGGNQPQHF. The CDR3, as DNA: TGTGCCATCAGTGAGGACAGAGGAGGCAATCAGCCCCAGCATTTT.